A selection of T cell receptor beta chains follows, all from one sample in a study of T cells in Graves' hyperthyroidism and ophthalmopathy. TCRdb reprocessed the multiplex PCR reads via MiXCR and lists one record per CDR3 protein. The data contain more than 150,000 distinct CDR3 sequences, approximately 17% of them singletons. Material: blood. These receptor sequences come from a woman aged 45-65 years with Graves' hyperthyroidism. The CDR3 runs from the conserved cysteine through the conserved F or W. A D gene is named only where the DNA matches it firmly. For some rows the clone size is stated as once, few or many, or as a class when expanded; others skip it.

v_gene: TRBV20-1
j_gene: TRBJ2-3
d_gene: -
abundance: many
len: 15
CDR3nt: TGCAGTGCTAGATTTCGGGAAATCAGCACAGATACGCAGTATTTT
CDR3aa: CSARFREISTDTQYF

v_gene: TRBV5-6
j_gene: TRBJ2-7
d_gene: -
abundance: many
len: 14
CDR3nt: TGTGCCAGCAGCTTCTGGGGGGCAGGGAACGAGCAGTACTTC
CDR3aa: CASSFWGAGNEQYF

v_gene: TRBV6-2/TRBV6-3
j_gene: TRBJ1-2
d_gene: -
abundance: many
len: 14
CDR3nt: TGTGCCAGCAGTATGGGCCGGGCAGTCGATGGCTACACCTTC
CDR3aa: CASSMGRAVDGYTF

v_gene: TRBV7-2
j_gene: TRBJ2-5
d_gene: TRBD1
abundance: many
len: 14
CDR3nt: TGTGCCAGCAGTAAACAGGGGGGCGCAGAGACCCAGTACTTC
CDR3aa: CASSKQGGAETQYF

v_gene: TRBV28
j_gene: TRBJ2-5
d_gene: TRBD2
abundance: -
len: 16
CDR3nt: TGTGCCAGCAGTTCGGCCGGGACTAGGTGGGGAGAGACCCAGTACTTC
CDR3aa: CASSSAGTRWGETQYF

v_gene: TRBV7-9
j_gene: TRBJ1-4
d_gene: TRBD1
abundance: many
len: 16
CDR3nt: TGTGCCAGCAGCCTCATAGGGACAGGGTCGCGTGAAAAACTGTTTTTT
CDR3aa: CASSLIGTGSREKLFF

v_gene: TRBV6-4
j_gene: TRBJ2-1
d_gene: TRBD2
abundance: -
len: 15
CDR3nt: TGTGCCAGCAGTCGACTAGCGGGGGGGTACAATGAGCAGTTCTTC
CDR3aa: CASSRLAGGYNEQFF

v_gene: TRBV28
j_gene: TRBJ1-5
d_gene: -
abundance: -
len: 17
CDR3nt: TGTGCCAGCAGTTCGACCGCAGGGGTGGCTAGCAATCAGCCCCAGCATTTT
CDR3aa: CASSSTAGVASNQPQHF

v_gene: TRBV4-2
j_gene: TRBJ2-3
d_gene: -
abundance: -
len: 17
CDR3nt: TGTGCCAGCAGCCAAGATGGGTCGGGGGTCACCACAGATACGCAGTATTTT
CDR3aa: CASSQDGSGVTTDTQYF

v_gene: TRBV20-1
j_gene: TRBJ2-5
d_gene: TRBD2
abundance: many
len: 17
CDR3nt: TGCAGTGCTAGCTACCCCCCGGGACTACTGTACCAAGAGACCCAGTACTTC
CDR3aa: CSASYPPGLLYQETQYF

v_gene: TRBV6-1
j_gene: TRBJ1-1
d_gene: -
abundance: many
len: 17
CDR3nt: TGTGCCAGCAGTGAAGTGTGGGCAGAGGAGACAAACACTGAAGCTTTCTTT
CDR3aa: CASSEVWAEETNTEAFF

v_gene: TRBV20-1
j_gene: TRBJ1-6
d_gene: -
abundance: many
len: 16
CDR3nt: TGCAGTGCTAGAGCACCGAATTTAGGGCGTAATTCACCCCTCCACTTT
CDR3aa: CSARAPNLGRNSPLHF

v_gene: TRBV9
j_gene: TRBJ2-5
d_gene: TRBD2
abundance: few
len: 17
CDR3nt: TGTGCCAGCAGCCCCCCCCTCGGGGCGGGGGAAAGGGAGACCCAGTACTTC
CDR3aa: CASSPPLGAGERETQYF